The 4 T cell receptor beta chains presented below share a single source sample, sequenced in a study of cytomegalovirus exposure and HLA in healthy donors. In the PCR, 60 Vbeta and 13 Jbeta primers were used. Repertoires were generated with immunoSEQ multiplex PCR, while TCRdb's copy carries only in-frame clones and drops some. Found here are approximately 190,000 clones, about four fifths of them singletons; the top ten hold about 6%. Material for sequencing was PBMCs. Every receptor here comes from a woman between 25 and 40 years old in good health and CMV-seropositive.

J is TRBJ2-3 and V is TRBV13; D not certain. Germline loops: CDR1 PRHDT, CDR2 FYEKMQ (reference sequence). V lost 6 bases, J lost 4 bases, and 14 bases lay in between. This CDR3 spans 14 amino acids. CDR3 residues: CASSWAKWADTQYF. CDR3 DNA: TGTGCCAGCAGTTGGGCGAAGTGGGCAGATACGCAGTATTTT.

This chain joins TRBV6-5 and TRBJ2-3; 9 positions match TRBD1. Trimming cost V 4 bases and J 6 bases; bases outside gene matches: 8. The CDR3 runs 15 residues. The germline V gene has CDR1 MNHEY and CDR2 SVGAGI. Written as DNA, the CDR3 is TGTGCCAGCAGTTCGAGACAGGGGGGAACGGATACGCAGTATTTT. This gives the protein CASSSRQGGTDTQYF.

This clone was seen only a few times. V is TRBV4-2 and J is TRBJ2-7; perhaps TRBD1 as D (5 bases). The CDR3 loop spans 16 amino acids. The germline V gene encodes CDR1 LGHNA and CDR2 YNFKEQ. V lost 0 bases and J 4 bases, leaving 16 bases between the germline ends. In nucleotides, the CDR3 is TGTGCCAGCAGCCAAGAACGGTTGGGCAGGGCTTACGAGCAGTACTTC. It translates to CASSQERLGRAYEQYF.

The rearrangement joins TRBV9 to TRBJ2-1; tentative D call: TRBD1 (5 bases). Per germline, CDR1 SGDLS and CDR2 YYNGEE. The V and J ends lost 6 bases and 7 bases respectively, with 11 bases between them. The CDR3 totals 12 residues. CDR3 in DNA: TGTGCCAGCATGGGGCTTAGAAATGAGCAGTTCTTC. This gives the protein CASMGLRNEQFF.